This T cell receptor beta chain is drawn from a study of Graves' ophthalmopathy and Graves' hyperthyroidism. The CDR3 is 16 residues long. The V end lost 2 bases, the J end lost 1 base, and 11 bases lay between the germline ends. The germline V gene has CDR1 MNHEY and CDR2 SVGAGI. Researchers turned away patients with other autoimmune diseases, uncontrolled infections, pregnancy or lactation. Study-wide points: In predicting ophthalmopathy progression, the model reached approximately 71% sensitivity and around 72% specificity.

As concerns this clonotype: The target antigen is unknown.

The study amplified TCR beta CDR3 regions using RNA transcripts. Scientists carried out first-round RT-PCR using HTBI primers and then a second-round multiplex PCR. TCRdb re-called the multiplex PCR reads through MiXCR, storing one row per CDR3 protein. The sample contains roughly 1.1 million distinct CDR3 sequences, roughly two fifths of which appear only once. Sequencing was done on a sample of peripheral blood or thyroid tissue (not recorded which). The rearrangement links TRBV6-5 to TRBJ1-4, with a possible D match to TRBD1 (5 bases). This receptor was obtained from an adult man with Graves' hyperthyroidism. The CDR3, as DNA: TGTGCCAGCAGTTACCACCGACAGCTAACTAATGAAAAACTGTTTTTT. Its protein product is CASSYHRQLTNEKLFF.